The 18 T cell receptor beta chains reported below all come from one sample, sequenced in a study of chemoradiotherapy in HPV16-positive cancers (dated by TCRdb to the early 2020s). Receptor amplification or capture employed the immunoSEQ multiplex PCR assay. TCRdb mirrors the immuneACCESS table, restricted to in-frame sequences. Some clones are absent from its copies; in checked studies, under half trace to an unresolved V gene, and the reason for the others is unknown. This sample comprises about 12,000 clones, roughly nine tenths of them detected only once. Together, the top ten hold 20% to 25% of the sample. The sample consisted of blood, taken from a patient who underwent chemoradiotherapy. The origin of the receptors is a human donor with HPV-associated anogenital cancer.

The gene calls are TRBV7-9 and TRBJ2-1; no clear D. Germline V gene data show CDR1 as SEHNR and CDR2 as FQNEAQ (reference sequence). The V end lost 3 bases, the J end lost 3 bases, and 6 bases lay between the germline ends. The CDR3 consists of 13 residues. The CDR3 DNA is TGTGCCAGCAGCTTCTACGACTACAATGAGCAGTTCTTC. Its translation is CASSFYDYNEQFF. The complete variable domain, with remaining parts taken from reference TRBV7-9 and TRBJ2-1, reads DTGVSQNPRHKITKRGQNVTFRCDPISEHNRLYWYRQTLGQGPEFLTYFQNEAQLEKSRLLSDRFSAERPKGSFSTLEIQRTEQGDSAMYLCASSFYDYNEQFFGPGTRLTVL.

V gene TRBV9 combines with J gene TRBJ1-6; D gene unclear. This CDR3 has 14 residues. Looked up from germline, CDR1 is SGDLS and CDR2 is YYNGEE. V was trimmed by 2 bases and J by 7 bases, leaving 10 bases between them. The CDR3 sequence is CASSVRLENSPLHF. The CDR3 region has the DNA TGTGCCAGCAGCGTTCGACTGGAGAATTCACCCCTCCACTTT.

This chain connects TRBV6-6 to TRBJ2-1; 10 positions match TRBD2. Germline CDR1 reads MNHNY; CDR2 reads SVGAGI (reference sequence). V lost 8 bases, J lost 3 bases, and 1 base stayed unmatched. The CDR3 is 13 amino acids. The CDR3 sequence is CASGLAVYNEQFF. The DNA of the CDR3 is TGTGCCAGCGGACTAGCGGTCTACAATGAGCAGTTCTTC.

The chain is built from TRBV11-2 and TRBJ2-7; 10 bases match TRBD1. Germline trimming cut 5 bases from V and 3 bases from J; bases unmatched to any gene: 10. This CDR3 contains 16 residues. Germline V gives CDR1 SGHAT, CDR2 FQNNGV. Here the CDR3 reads CASSAIRTGGFYEQYF. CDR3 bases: TGTGCCAGCAGCGCGATTAGGACAGGGGGTTTCTACGAGCAGTACTTC.

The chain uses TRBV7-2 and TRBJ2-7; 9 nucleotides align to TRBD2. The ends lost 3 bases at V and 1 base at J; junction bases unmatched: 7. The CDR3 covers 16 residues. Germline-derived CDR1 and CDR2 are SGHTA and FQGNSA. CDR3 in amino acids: CASSFFSGGRSYEQYF. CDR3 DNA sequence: TGTGCCAGCAGCTTCTTTAGCGGGGGTCGTTCCTACGAGCAGTACTTC.

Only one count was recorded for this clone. The CDR3 spells CASSADLTGELFF. CDR3 bases: TGTGCCAGCAGCGCCGACCTAACCGGGGAGCTGTTTTTT. The chain couples TRBV9 to TRBJ2-2; no clear D. The V gene lost 3 bases and the J gene lost 5 bases, with 8 bases spanning the gap. CDR1 and CDR2 from the germline V gene are SGDLS and YYNGEE. This CDR3 is built from 13 residues.

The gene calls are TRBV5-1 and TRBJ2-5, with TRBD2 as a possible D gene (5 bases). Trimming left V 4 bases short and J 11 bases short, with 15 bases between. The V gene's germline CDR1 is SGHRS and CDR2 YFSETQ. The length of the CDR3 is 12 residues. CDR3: CASSPAVGEQYF. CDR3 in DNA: TGCGCCAGCAGCCCCGCTGTTGGGGAGCAGTACTTC. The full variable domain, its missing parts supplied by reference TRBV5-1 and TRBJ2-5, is KAGVTQTPRYLIKTRGQQVTLSCSPISGHRSVSWYQQTPGQGLQFLFEYFSETQRNKGNFPGRFSGRQFSNSRSEMNVSTLELGDSALYLCASSPAVGEQYFGPGTRLLVL.

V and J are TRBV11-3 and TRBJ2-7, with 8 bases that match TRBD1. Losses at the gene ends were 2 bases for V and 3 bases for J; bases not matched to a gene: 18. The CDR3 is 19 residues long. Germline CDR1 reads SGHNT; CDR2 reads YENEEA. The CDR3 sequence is CASSLSPLPGTGDDYEQYF. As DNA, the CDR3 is TGTGCCAGCAGCTTATCCCCACTCCCCGGGACAGGAGACGACTACGAGCAGTACTTC.

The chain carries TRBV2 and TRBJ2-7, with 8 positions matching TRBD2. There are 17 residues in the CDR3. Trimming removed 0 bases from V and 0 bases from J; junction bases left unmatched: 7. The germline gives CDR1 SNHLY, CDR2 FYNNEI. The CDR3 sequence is CASSEASIGGVSYEQYF. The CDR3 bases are TGTGCCAGCAGTGAAGCGAGTATCGGGGGGGTCTCCTACGAGCAGTACTTC. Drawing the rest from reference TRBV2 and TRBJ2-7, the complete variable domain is EPEVTQTPSHQVTQMGQEVILRCVPISNHLYFYWYRQILGQKVEFLVSFYNNEISEKSEIFDDQFSVERPDGSNFTLKIRSTKLEDSAMYFCASSEASIGGVSYEQYFGPGTRLTVT.

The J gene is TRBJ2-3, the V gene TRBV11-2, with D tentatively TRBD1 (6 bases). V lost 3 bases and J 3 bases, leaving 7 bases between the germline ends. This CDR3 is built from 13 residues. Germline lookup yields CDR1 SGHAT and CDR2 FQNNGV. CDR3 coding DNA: TGTGCCAGCAGCTTTCAGGGGACAGATACGCAGTATTTT. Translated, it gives CASSFQGTDTQYF.

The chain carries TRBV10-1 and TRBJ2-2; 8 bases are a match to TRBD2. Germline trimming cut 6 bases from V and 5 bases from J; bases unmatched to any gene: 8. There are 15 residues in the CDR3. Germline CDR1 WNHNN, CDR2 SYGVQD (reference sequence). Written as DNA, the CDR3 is TGCGCCAGCAGCCAGGGACTAGTGCTAACCGGGGAGCTGTTTTTT. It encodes CASSQGLVLTGELFF.

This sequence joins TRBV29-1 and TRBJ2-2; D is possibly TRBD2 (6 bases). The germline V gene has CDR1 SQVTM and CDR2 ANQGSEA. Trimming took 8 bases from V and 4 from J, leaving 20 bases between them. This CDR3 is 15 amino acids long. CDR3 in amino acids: CSITGVKGSTGELFF. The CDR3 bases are TGCAGCATCACGGGGGTTAAGGGCAGCACCGGGGAGCTGTTTTTT.

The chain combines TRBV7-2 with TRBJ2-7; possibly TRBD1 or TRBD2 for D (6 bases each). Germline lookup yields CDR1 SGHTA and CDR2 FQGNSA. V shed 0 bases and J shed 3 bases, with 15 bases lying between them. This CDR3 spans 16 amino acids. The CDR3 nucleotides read TGTGCCAGCAGCTTAGCTTTCGGGGGCACGAACTACGAGCAGTACTTC. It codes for CASSLAFGGTNYEQYF.

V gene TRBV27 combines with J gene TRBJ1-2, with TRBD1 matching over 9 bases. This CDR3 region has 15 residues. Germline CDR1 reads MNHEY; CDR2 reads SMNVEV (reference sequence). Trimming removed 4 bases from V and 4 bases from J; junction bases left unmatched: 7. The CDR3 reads CASSSPGQGSYGYTF. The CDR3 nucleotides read TGTGCCAGCAGTTCACCGGGACAGGGAAGCTATGGCTACACCTTC.

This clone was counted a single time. The CDR3 is CASSFGVAGELFF. The CDR3 DNA sequence: TGTGCCAGCAGCTTCGGTGTCGCCGGGGAGCTGTTTTTT. This rearrangement joins TRBV7-2 to TRBJ2-2; D is uncertain. Per the germline V gene, CDR1 is SGHTA and CDR2 is FQGNSA. The CDR3 has 13 amino acids. V gave up 3 bases and J gave up 6 bases, with 8 bases separating them.

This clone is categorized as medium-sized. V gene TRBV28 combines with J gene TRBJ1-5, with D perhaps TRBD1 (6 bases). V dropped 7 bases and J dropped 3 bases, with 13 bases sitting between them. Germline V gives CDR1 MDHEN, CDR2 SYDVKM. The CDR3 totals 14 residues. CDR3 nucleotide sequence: TGTGCCAGCACGCTTTGGGACAACAATCAGCCCCAGCATTTT. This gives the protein CASTLWDNNQPQHF.

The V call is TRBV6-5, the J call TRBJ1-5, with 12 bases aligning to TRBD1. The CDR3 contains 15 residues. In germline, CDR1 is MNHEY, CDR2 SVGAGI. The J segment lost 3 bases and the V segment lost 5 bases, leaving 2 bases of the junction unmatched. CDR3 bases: TGTGCCAGCAGTAGGGACAGGGGGCCCAATCAGCCCCAGCATTTT. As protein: CASSRDRGPNQPQHF.

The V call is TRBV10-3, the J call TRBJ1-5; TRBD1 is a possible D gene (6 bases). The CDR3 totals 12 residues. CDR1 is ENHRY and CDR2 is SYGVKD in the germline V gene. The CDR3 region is CASGEGPQPQHF. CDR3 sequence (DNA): TGTGCATCAGGGGAGGGTCCTCAGCCCCAGCATTTT.